The entry below describes one T cell receptor (beta chain). Its antigen is currently unknown. The CDR3 is 17 amino acids. The J segment lost 7 bases and the V segment lost 0 bases, leaving 13 bases of the junction unmatched. Germline-derived CDR1 and CDR2 are MNHEY and SMNVEV (reference sequence). This sample stems from a study of long-term antiretroviral therapy in people with HIV. Findings of the study overall: Despite increasing after ART, diversity remained lower than that of transplant donor controls. Repertoires in HIV (unlike those of controls) had narrower CDR3 length ranges.

At survey level, the immunoSEQ assay was run in its v3.0 version. A target of about 35,000-55,000 T-cell genomes per sample was set for sequencing. Clones were read by immunoSEQ multiplex PCR, and TCRdb kept only the in-frame ones, dropping some. The sample shows 10,000 to 14,000 clones, approximately 90% of them seen only once. The source was unsorted PBMCs, collected 0.2 years before starting antiretroviral therapy. The chain recombines TRBV27 with TRBJ1-2; 8 bases line up with TRBD1. This clonotype was obtained from a woman aged 40 to 50 with HIV. CDR3 nucleotides: TGTGCCAGCAGTTTATCGGGGACAGGCTTGCCGCGGTTTGGCTACACCTTC. It encodes CASSLSGTGLPRFGYTF.